The 13 T cell receptor beta chains below come from one sample, sequenced in a study of OX40 agonist ivuxolimab in advanced cancers. TCRdb keeps only in-frame clones here, not all; method: immunoSEQ multiplex PCR. The data hold 60,000 to 75,000 clones, with about 90% observed a single time. Sample: CD4+ or CD8+ T cells sorted from blood, taken in a trial of the OX40 agonist ivuxolimab. The source is an adult with an advanced solid tumor such as melanoma, head and neck, liver or kidney cancer.

The rearrangement uses TRBV28 and TRBJ1-1; the D gene is possibly TRBD1 (6 bases). Germline V gene data show CDR1 as MDHEN and CDR2 as SYDVKM. The ends were cut back, 2 bases at V and 1 base at J, with 8 bases in the middle. The CDR3 loop spans 14 amino acids. The CDR3 here is CASSLGTKNTEAFF. Written as DNA, the CDR3 is TGTGCCAGCAGTTTAGGGACAAAGAACACTGAAGCTTTCTTT.

This clone has a handful of counts. The same CDR3 can be traced to other DNA sequences in this sample. The rearrangement uses TRBV28 and TRBJ1-4, with D perhaps matching TRBD1 (5 bases). Deletions cut 6 bases from V and 8 bases from J, with 10 bases between. Germline V gene lookup returns CDR1 MDHEN and CDR2 SYDVKM. CDR3 size: 12 residues. The CDR3 here is CASSLRGEKLFF. The CDR3 DNA follows: TGTGCCAGCAGCCTACGGGGGGAAAAACTGTTTTTT. The whole variable domain, remainder taken from reference TRBV28 and TRBJ1-4, is DVKVTQSSRYLVKRTGEKVFLECVQDMDHENMFWYRQDPGLGLRLIYFSYDVKMKEKGDIPEGYSVSREKKERFSLILESASTNQTSMYLCASSLRGEKLFFGSGTQLSVL.

As to this clone: Different DNA sequences within this sample yield the same CDR3. This chain's CDR3 is CAWSVQSGGYNEQFF. The CDR3 DNA follows: TGTGCCTGGAGTGTACAGAGCGGGGGGTACAATGAGCAGTTCTTC. The rearrangement links TRBV30 to TRBJ2-1; the match to TRBD2 covers 9 bases. The CDR3 has 15 amino acids. With 0 bases clipped from V and 4 bases from J, the junction kept 4 bases outside the gene matches. Germline values: CDR1 GTSNPN, CDR2 SVGIG (reference sequence).

CDR3 sequence reads: CASSLGRQEKTNTEAFF. CDR3 bases: TGTGCCAGCAGCTTGGGGCGACAGGAGAAAACGAACACTGAAGCTTTCTTT. The gene calls are TRBV5-5 and TRBJ1-1, with D possibly being TRBD1 (6 bases). Trimming took off 0 bases at V and 1 base at J, with 16 bases between the two ends. The CDR3 consists of 17 residues. Germline lookup yields CDR1 SGHKS and CDR2 YYEKEE (reference sequence). Full variable domain (rest looked up from reference TRBV5-5 and TRBJ1-1): DAGVTQSPTHLIKTRGQQVTLRCSPISGHKSVSWYQQVLGQGPQFIFQYYEKEERGRGNFPDRFSARQFPNYSSELNVNALLLGDSALYLCASSLGRQEKTNTEAFFGQGTRLTVV.

This chain joins TRBV19 and TRBJ1-5; the match to TRBD1 covers 8 bases. This CDR3 contains 16 residues. CDR1 LNHDA and CDR2 SQIVND come from the germline V gene (reference sequence). With 7 bases clipped from V and 6 bases from J, the junction kept 14 bases outside the gene matches. The CDR3 is CASTHRGQGRRQPQHF. CDR3 DNA: TGTGCCAGTACCCATCGCGGACAGGGTAGGCGTCAGCCCCAGCATTTT.

The V and J genes are TRBV9 and TRBJ2-7, with D tentatively TRBD1 or TRBD2 (5 bases each). CDR1 and CDR2 from the germline V gene are SGDLS and YYNGEE. This CDR3 has 14 residues. V was shortened by 0 bases and J by 1 base, with 8 bases between the two germline ends. The CDR3 DNA is TGTGCCAGCAGCGTAGGAGGGGAGTCCTACGAGCAGTACTTC. As protein: CASSVGGESYEQYF.

The chain combines TRBV29-1 with TRBJ1-5; D is perhaps TRBD1 (5 bases). Trimming removed 3 bases at V and 4 bases at J, with 19 bases between. This CDR3 comprises 16 residues. Germline CDR1 and CDR2: SQVTM and ANQGSEA. The CDR3 DNA reads as TGCAGCGTTGACGGTCAGGGTAAGATGGGGAATCAGCCCCAGCATTTT. Translating gives CSVDGQGKMGNQPQHF.

J is TRBJ2-5 and V is TRBV6-1; possibly TRBD1 for D (6 bases). Trimming left V 5 bases short and J 3 bases short, with 13 bases between. Germline V gene data show CDR1 as MNHNS and CDR2 as SASEGT. The CDR3 has 14 residues. The DNA for the CDR3 is TGTGCCAGCAGTCGGACAGAGACGAAAGAGACCCAGTACTTC. It is translated as CASSRTETKETQYF.

V usage is TRBV11-2 and J usage is TRBJ2-5; 15 bases map to TRBD2. The CDR3 is 18 residues long. Germline V gives CDR1 SGHAT, CDR2 FQNNGV. V lost 5 bases, J lost 2 bases, and 9 bases stayed unmatched. CDR3 in amino acids: CASSLRTSGRVPQETQYF. DNA of the CDR3: TGTGCCAGCAGCCTCCGGACTAGCGGGAGGGTGCCTCAAGAGACCCAGTACTTC.

The chain couples TRBV14 to TRBJ2-1; D remains unclear. Germline V gene lookup returns CDR1 SGHDN and CDR2 FVKESK. The length of the CDR3 is 13 residues. The ends were cut back, 0 bases at V and 5 bases at J, with 5 bases in the middle. The CDR3 nucleotides are TGTGCCAGCAGCCAAGATTGGGACAATGAGCAGTTCTTC. Its translation is CASSQDWDNEQFF.

The J gene is TRBJ2-2, the V gene TRBV10-3; either TRBD1 or TRBD2 may supply D (5 bases each). Germline V gene data show CDR1 as ENHRY and CDR2 as SYGVKD. This CDR3 is built from 17 residues. Deletions cut 6 bases from V and 3 bases from J, with 20 bases between. The CDR3 sequence: CAIRNFPRGVDTGELFF. CDR3 in DNA: TGTGCCATCAGAAACTTCCCCCGGGGCGTTGACACCGGGGAGCTGTTTTTT.

The gene calls are TRBV2 and TRBJ2-1; D unclear. The CDR3 spans 11 residues. Trimming cost V 5 bases and J 8 bases, with 7 bases left between them. Germline CDR1 SNHLY, CDR2 FYNNEI. DNA of the CDR3: TGTGCCAGCAGTCCGTTCGATGAGCAGTTCTTC. Translating it yields CASSPFDEQFF. Full variable domain (outside the CDR3, taken from reference TRBV2 and TRBJ2-1): EPEVTQTPSHQVTQMGQEVILRCVPISNHLYFYWYRQILGQKVEFLVSFYNNEISEKSEIFDDQFSVERPDGSNFTLKIRSTKLEDSAMYFCASSPFDEQFFGPGTRLTVL.

This sequence joins TRBV18 and TRBJ2-5, with 11 bases matching TRBD2. The CDR3 is made up of 15 amino acids. V lost 6 bases and J lost 4; bases outside the gene matches: 7. Germline-derived CDR1 and CDR2 are KGHSH and LQKENI. CDR3 sequence: CASSPGGTSGETQYF. In nucleotides, the CDR3 is TGTGCCAGCTCCCCTGGAGGGACTAGCGGAGAGACCCAGTACTTC.